These 18 T cell receptor beta chains came from one sample sequenced in a study of blood T cell repertoires in COVID-19. Sequenced by immunoSEQ multiplex PCR; TCRdb stores in-frame clones only, minus some. The data show 200,000 to 250,000 clones, roughly 85% seen once. The material sequenced was peripheral blood. These receptors were obtained from a woman aged 65 to 85 with COVID-19, enrolled during active disease.

Only one count was recorded for this clone. V and J are TRBV30 and TRBJ1-4, with D unclear. Germline-derived CDR1 and CDR2 are GTSNPN and SVGIG (reference sequence). The V and J ends lost 5 bases and 8 bases respectively, with 15 bases between them. There are 13 residues in the CDR3. CDR3: CAWDVDAGEKLFF. CDR3 nucleotide sequence: TGTGCCTGGGACGTTGATGCGGGCGAAAAACTGTTTTTT.

Note on this clone: At one end the junction does not follow the germline gene, possibly because of a read error. The chain has TRBV7-7 and TRBJ2-5; the match to TRBD1 covers 9 bases. The CDR3 consists of 14 residues. Germline CDR1 is SSHAT and CDR2 is FNYEAQ (reference sequence). The CDR3 DNA follows: TGTGCTAGCAGCTCGACAGGGGGTTTAGAGACCCAGTACTTC. This gives the protein CASSSTGGLETQYF.

This rearrangement joins TRBV10-3 to TRBJ1-2; TRBD1 matches at 7 bases. The J segment lost 6 bases and the V segment lost 7 bases, leaving 5 bases of the junction unmatched. This CDR3 comprises 12 residues. The V gene's germline CDR1 is ENHRY and CDR2 SYGVKD. CDR3 residues: CAITGGYDGYTF. The CDR3 coding sequence is TGTGCCATCACAGGGGGTTATGATGGCTACACCTTC.

The rearrangement uses TRBV7-2 and TRBJ2-3, with TRBD2 matching over 10 bases. Trimming took 5 bases from V and 1 from J; bases not matched to a gene: 12. CDR3 length equals 18 residues. Germline loops: CDR1 SGHTA, CDR2 FQGNSA. CDR3 sequence: CASSPLAGVDEGTDTQYF. CDR3 DNA sequence: TGTGCCAGCAGCCCGCTAGCGGGAGTGGATGAGGGCACAGATACGCAGTATTTT.

The chain links TRBV28 to TRBJ1-5; 11 nucleotides match TRBD1. V lost 2 bases and J lost 0; bases outside the gene matches: 9. The CDR3 length is 19 residues. CDR1 MDHEN and CDR2 SYDVKM come from the germline V gene. The CDR3 DNA reads TGTGCCAGCAGTTTACCTCGTCCGGACAGGGGGCTTAGCAATCAGCCCCAGCATTTT. Translation gives CASSLPRPDRGLSNQPQHF.

The gene calls are TRBV7-2 and TRBJ2-5; TRBD2 is a possible D gene (5 bases). CDR1 is SGHTA and CDR2 is FQGNSA in the germline V gene. The ends were cut back, 5 bases at V and 7 bases at J, with 14 bases in the middle. This CDR3 has 13 amino acids. The CDR3 here is CASSHNYRGTQYF. CDR3 bases: TGTGCCAGCAGCCATAACTACCGGGGGACCCAGTACTTC.

This chain's CDR3 is CASTPRRTNYGYTF. The DNA for the CDR3 is TGTGCCAGCACCCCTAGGCGAACCAACTATGGCTACACCTTC. This chain joins TRBV7-2 and TRBJ1-2, with D unclear. This CDR3 contains 14 residues. Trimming pared 7 bases from V and 2 bases from J, leaving 14 bases between. Per the germline V gene, CDR1 is SGHTA and CDR2 is FQGNSA. The full variable domain, in which reference TRBV7-2 and TRBJ1-2 provide the parts outside the CDR3, is GAGVSQSPSNKVTEKGKDVELRCDPISGHTALYWYRQSLGQGLEFLIYFQGNSAPDKSGLPSDRFSAERTGGSVSTLTIQRTQQEDSAVYLCASTPRRTNYGYTFGSGTRLTVV.

This clone was seen a few times. The chain couples TRBV29-1 to TRBJ2-7, with 9 bases fitting TRBD1. CDR3 length: 14 amino acids. Looked up from germline, CDR1 is SQVTM and CDR2 is ANQGSEA. The V and J ends lost 1 base and 3 bases, in that order; junction bases with no gene match: 4. The CDR3 DNA sequence: TGCAGCGTTGAAGCAGGGACAGGGTTCTACGAGCAGTACTTC. It is translated as CSVEAGTGFYEQYF.

The chain couples TRBV6-2 or TRBV6-3 to TRBJ1-5; 8 bases map to TRBD1. After removal of 6 bases from V and 7 bases from J, the junction contained 8 bases not matched to a gene. Germline CDR1 and CDR2: MNHEY and SVGEGT. This CDR3 contains 14 residues. CDR3 nucleotide sequence: TGTGCCAGCAGCCTGACAGGGGCCAGGCAGCCCCAGCATTTT. It encodes CASSLTGARQPQHF.

This chain links TRBV18 with TRBJ1-5; D is perhaps TRBD1 (6 bases). Trimming stripped 2 bases from V and 1 base from J, with 12 bases between. Germline-derived CDR1 and CDR2 are KGHSH and LQKENI. The CDR3 is 16 amino acids. CDR3 region: CASSPDGGASNQPQHF. The CDR3 DNA reads TGTGCCAGCTCACCAGACGGGGGGGCCAGCAATCAGCCCCAGCATTTT. Looking up the rest from reference TRBV18 and TRBJ1-5 gives the full variable domain: NAGVMQNPRHLVRRRGQEARLRCSPMKGHSHVYWYRQLPEEGLKFMVYLQKENIIDESGMPKERFSAEFPKEGPSILRIQQVVRGDSAAYFCASSPDGGASNQPQHFGDGTRLSIL.

V is TRBV24-1 and J is TRBJ1-2, with no clear D. Germline CDR1 is KGHDR and CDR2 is SFDVKD. Deletions cut 4 bases from V and 2 bases from J, with 10 bases between. This CDR3 has 14 amino acids. CDR3 loop: CATSDPQKNYGYTF. The CDR3 nucleotides read TGTGCCACCAGTGACCCACAGAAAAACTATGGCTACACCTTC.

This clone was counted only a few times. The chain recombines TRBV23-1 with TRBJ1-2, with TRBD1 matching over 8 bases. TRBV23-1 is known as an ORF, though its function is uncertain. The CDR3 extends over 17 amino acids. V dropped 8 bases and J dropped 3; count of bases not matched to a gene: 17. The DNA for the CDR3 is TGCGCCAGCGAGAATCGACCTCGGGACAGGCTTTACTATGGCTACACCTTC. This encodes CASENRPRDRLYYGYTF.

The rearrangement links TRBV2 to TRBJ2-6; D is unclear. CDR1 is SNHLY, CDR2 FYNNEI, per germline. The ends were cut back, 3 bases at V and 0 bases at J, with 12 bases in the middle. The CDR3 sequence is 17 residues long. The CDR3 is CASSEAQDTSGANVLTF. In DNA, the CDR3 is TGTGCCAGCAGTGAGGCCCAAGATACCTCTGGGGCCAACGTCCTGACTTTC.

V is TRBV18 and J is TRBJ1-3; 8 bases agree with TRBD1. Germline trimming cut 3 bases from V and 0 bases from J; bases unmatched to any gene: 7. Germline lookup yields CDR1 KGHSH and CDR2 LQKENI. The CDR3 covers 17 residues. CDR3 amino acids: CASSPIGQGSSGNTIYF. The CDR3 region has the DNA TGTGCCAGCTCACCTATCGGACAGGGCTCCTCTGGAAACACCATATATTTT.

This clone was picked up many times. The chain is built from TRBV5-6 and TRBJ1-3; 10 bases align to TRBD1. The CDR3 has 15 residues. Per germline, CDR1 SGHDT and CDR2 YYEEEE. With V trimmed by 4 bases and J by 2 bases, 3 bases remained unmatched. The CDR3: CASSQTGGAGNTIYF. The CDR3 DNA follows: TGTGCCAGCAGCCAGACAGGGGGCGCTGGAAACACCATATATTTT.

The chain recombines TRBV9 with TRBJ2-5; 7 bases fit TRBD2. With 0 bases clipped from V and 9 bases from J, the junction kept 5 bases outside the gene matches. CDR3 length equals 13 residues. Germline assignment: CDR1 SGDLS and CDR2 YYNGEE. In DNA, the CDR3 is TGTGCCAGCAGCGTAGATTTGGCGGGGGCCCAGTACTTC. Its protein is CASSVDLAGAQYF.

The V call is TRBV19, the J call TRBJ1-1; 7 nucleotides align to TRBD1. This CDR3 is 14 amino acids long. Trimming at V came to 6 bases and at J to 3 bases, leaving 7 bases not matched to a gene. The germline gives CDR1 LNHDA, CDR2 SQIVND (reference sequence). The CDR3 nucleotides read TGTGCCAGTAGCCCACAGGGGAGGTACACTGAAGCTTTCTTT. Translation: CASSPQGRYTEAFF. Supplemented by reference TRBV19 and TRBJ1-1, the full variable domain reads DGGITQSPKYLFRKEGQNVTLSCEQNLNHDAMYWYRQDPGQGLRLIYYSQIVNDFQKGDIAEGYSVSREKKESFPLTVTSAQKNPTAFYLCASSPQGRYTEAFFGQGTRLTVV.

The chain combines TRBV7-3 with TRBJ1-5; D is possibly TRBD1 (6 bases). The V and J ends lost 5 bases and 5 bases respectively, with 10 bases between them. The CDR3 contains 13 residues. CDR1 is SGHTA and CDR2 is FQGTGA in the germline V gene. CDR3 sequence (DNA): TGTGCCAGCAGCCTACAGGGAGATCAGCCCCAGCATTTT. Translated, it gives CASSLQGDQPQHF. Full variable domain (rest looked up from reference TRBV7-3 and TRBJ1-5): GAGVSQTPSNKVTEKGKYVELRCDPISGHTALYWYRQSLGQGPEFLIYFQGTGAADDSGLPNDRFFAVRPEGSVSTLKIQRTERGDSAVYLCASSLQGDQPQHFGDGTRLSIL.